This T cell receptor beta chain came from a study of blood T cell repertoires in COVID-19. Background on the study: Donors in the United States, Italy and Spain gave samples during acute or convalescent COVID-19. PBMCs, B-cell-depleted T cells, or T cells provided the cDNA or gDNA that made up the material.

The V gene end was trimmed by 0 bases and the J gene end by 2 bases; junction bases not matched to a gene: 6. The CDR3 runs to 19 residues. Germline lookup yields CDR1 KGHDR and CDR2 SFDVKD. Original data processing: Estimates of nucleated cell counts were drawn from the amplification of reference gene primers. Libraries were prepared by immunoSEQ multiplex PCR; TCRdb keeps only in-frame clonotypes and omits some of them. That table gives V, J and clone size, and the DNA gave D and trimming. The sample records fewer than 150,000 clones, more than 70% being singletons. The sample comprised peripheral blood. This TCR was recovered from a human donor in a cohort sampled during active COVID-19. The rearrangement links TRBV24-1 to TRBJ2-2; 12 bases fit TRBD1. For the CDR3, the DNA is TGTGCCACCAGTGATTTGCCGGGACAGGGGGCTAGTAACACCGGGGAGCTGTTTTTT. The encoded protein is CATSDLPGQGASNTGELFF.